This T cell receptor beta chain came from a study of tissue T cells after allogeneic stem cell transplantation. A word on this clone: The gene names here belong to mouse. Sequencing ends 1 residue short of the CDR3 end; the germline J gene provides the rest.

The CDR3 runs 13 residues. V lost 1 base to trimming and J lost 4 bases, with 8 bases between them. Germline CDR1 and CDR2: NSHNY and SYGAGN. Some clones are missing from TCRdb's copy, which holds only in-frame ones; the method was immunoSEQ multiplex PCR. This table holds roughly 5,300 clones, around 50% found once. Indicated time point: mouse harvest day 7 after allogeneic transplant. Each mouse received 10^7 T-cell-depleted marrow cells plus 10^6 splenic CD5+ T cells by tail vein. Input material: gut tissue. This receptor was obtained from a female BALB/c mouse given C57BL/6 T cells with graft-versus-host disease after an allogeneic hematopoietic cell transplant. V usage is TRBV13-1 and J usage is TRBJ1-1; D remains ambiguous. The CDR3 loop reads CASSDWAGTEVFF. CDR3 DNA (partial): TGTGCCAGCAGTGATTGGGCGGGCACAGAAGTCTTC.